Below are 23 T cell receptor beta chains sequenced from a single sample in a study of somatic mutations in cytotoxic T cells in rheumatoid arthritis. The table came from immunoSEQ multiplex PCR; TCRdb's copy has only in-frame clones and leaves some out. Of under 13,000 clones in the sample, around 80% are singletons; the top ten hold roughly 35%. The sequenced sample consisted of CD8+ T cells sorted from blood. The receptors were gathered from an adult with rheumatoid arthritis.

The V and J genes are TRBV4-3 and TRBJ2-7; 14 bases map to TRBD2. This CDR3 has 15 residues. J was trimmed by 3 bases and V by 4 bases; bases with no gene match: 2. The germline CDR1 and CDR2 sequences are LGHNA and YSLEER. The CDR3 bases are TGCGCCAGCAGCCTAGGACTAGCGGGGGGCTACGAGCAGTACTTC. It encodes CASSLGLAGGYEQYF.

The chain uses TRBV7-2 and TRBJ1-4, with TRBD1 as a possible D gene (5 bases). Trimming pared 5 bases from V and 13 bases from J, leaving 14 bases between. The CDR3 covers 12 residues. Germline V gene data show CDR1 as SGHTA and CDR2 as FQGNSA. The CDR3 is CASSPGGGRLFF. The CDR3 DNA is TGTGCCAGCAGCCCCGGGGGGGGTAGACTGTTTTTT.

The chain uses TRBV4-3 and TRBJ1-2; tentatively, D is TRBD1 (6 bases). The CDR3 length is 15 residues. From germline, CDR1 is LGHNA and CDR2 YSLEER. V dropped 0 bases and J dropped 4 bases, with 12 bases sitting between them. This CDR3 reads CASSQDYPGAYGYTF. CDR3 nucleotides: TGCGCCAGCAGCCAAGATTACCCAGGGGCCTATGGCTACACCTTC.

The chain joins TRBV4-3 to TRBJ2-2; TRBD1 is a possible D gene (5 bases). V lost 0 bases and J 7 bases, leaving 9 bases between the germline ends. The CDR3 is 14 residues long. Germline loops: CDR1 LGHNA, CDR2 YSLEER. The DNA of the CDR3 is TGCGCCAGCAGCCAAGAAGGGGTCGGCGGGGAGCTGTTTTTT. Amino acids: CASSQEGVGGELFF.

The chain recombines TRBV13 with TRBJ2-1; D gene uncertain. The germline V gene encodes CDR1 PRHDT and CDR2 FYEKMQ (reference sequence). V was pared by 5 bases and J by 8 bases, with 19 bases between. The CDR3 runs to 15 residues. CDR3 protein: CASSPPKGRWDEQFF. The CDR3 DNA reads as TGTGCCAGCAGCCCTCCCAAAGGGCGGTGGGATGAGCAGTTCTTC.

The chain employs TRBV19 and TRBJ1-3; 8 positions match TRBD1. Germline CDR1 is LNHDA and CDR2 is SQIVND (reference sequence). This CDR3 is 20 amino acids long. V trimming: 0 bases; J trimming: 0 bases; junction bases outside the gene matches: 13. This CDR3 reads CASSIDPDRARRDSGNTIYF. CDR3 bases: TGTGCCAGTAGTATAGATCCGGACAGGGCCAGGAGAGACTCTGGAAACACCATATATTTT.

This clone is a singleton in its sample. This chain links TRBV29-1 with TRBJ2-2; D uncertain. The ends were cut back, 4 bases at V and 1 base at J, with 13 bases in the middle. The germline V gene encodes CDR1 SQVTM and CDR2 ANQGSEA. This CDR3 has 15 amino acids. CDR3 in amino acids: CSVVSVSQNTGELFF. CDR3 in DNA: TGCAGCGTTGTATCCGTAAGTCAGAACACCGGGGAGCTGTTTTTT.

The CDR3 region is CASSGGTGGDGYTF. The CDR3 DNA is TGTGCCAGCAGTGGAGGGACAGGGGGTGATGGCTACACCTTC. V gene TRBV6-1 combines with J gene TRBJ1-2, with 11 bases that match TRBD1. The CDR3 runs 14 residues. V trimming: 4 bases; J trimming: 6 bases; junction bases outside the gene matches: 4. Germline loops: CDR1 MNHNS, CDR2 SASEGT.

The chain joins TRBV4-2 to TRBJ1-3; D not certain. The CDR3 sequence is 12 residues long. Germline CDR1 and CDR2: LGHNA and YNFKEQ. Deletions cut 1 base from V and 4 bases from J, with 2 bases between. The CDR3 protein is CASSQGGNTIYF. The CDR3 nucleotides are TGTGCCAGCAGCCAAGGGGGAAACACCATATATTTT.

The rearrangement links TRBV9 to TRBJ2-7; D gene uncertain. Trimming took off 2 bases at V and 6 bases at J, with 18 bases between the two ends. The CDR3 is 15 amino acids. CDR1 is SGDLS, CDR2 YYNGEE, per germline. In nucleotides, the CDR3 is TGTGCCAGCAGCGTCGACGAGACTCCCGACTCCGAGCAGTACTTC. Translating it yields CASSVDETPDSEQYF.

The chain combines TRBV5-1 with TRBJ2-5, with 10 bases that match TRBD1. Per the germline V gene, CDR1 is SGHRS and CDR2 is YFSETQ. This CDR3 is 15 amino acids long. Losses at the gene ends were 2 bases for V and 3 bases for J; bases not matched to a gene: 4. CDR3 coding DNA: TGCGCCAGCAGCTTCAGACAGGGGGCTGAAGAGACCCAGTACTTC. This encodes CASSFRQGAEETQYF. The full variable domain, its missing parts supplied by reference TRBV5-1 and TRBJ2-5, is KAGVTQTPRYLIKTRGQQVTLSCSPISGHRSVSWYQQTPGQGLQFLFEYFSETQRNKGNFPGRFSGRQFSNSRSEMNVSTLELGDSALYLCASSFRQGAEETQYFGPGTRLLVL.

V and J are TRBV6-1 and TRBJ2-5, with D perhaps matching TRBD1 (6 bases). The better agreement between TRBJ2-7 and the DNA end casts doubt on the J call. The CDR3 has 15 amino acids. Germline CDR1 reads MNHNS; CDR2 reads SASEGT. In DNA, the CDR3 is TGTGCCAGCACCGAAAACTCAGGGGCTTCCTACGAGCAGTACTTC. Translating it yields CASTENSGASYEQYF.

This chain connects TRBV7-9 to TRBJ2-2, with unresolved D. Trimming pared 5 bases from V and 5 bases from J, leaving 6 bases between. CDR1 is SEHNR and CDR2 is FQNEAQ in the germline V gene (reference sequence). The CDR3 extends over 12 amino acids. CDR3 sequence: CASSQRTGELFF. The CDR3, as DNA: TGTGCCAGCAGCCAGAGAACCGGGGAGCTGTTTTTT.

The chain is built from TRBV6-5 and TRBJ2-2; D uncertain. CDR3 size: 16 residues. The V gene lost 0 bases and the J gene lost 2 bases, with 10 bases spanning the gap. Germline V gene lookup returns CDR1 MNHEY and CDR2 SVGAGI. This CDR3 reads CASSYSLPLNTGELFF. The CDR3 DNA reads TGTGCCAGCAGTTACTCTCTCCCCCTTAACACCGGGGAGCTGTTTTTT.

V and J are TRBV7-9 and TRBJ2-5; 9 bases fit TRBD2. The germline V gene encodes CDR1 SEHNR and CDR2 FQNEAQ (reference sequence). CDR3 size: 16 residues. V shed 0 bases and J 4 bases; nucleotides not matched to a gene: 6. CDR3 nucleotide sequence: TGTGCCAGCAGCTTAGCGCCGGGACTAGCCAGAGAGACCCAGTACTTC. It encodes CASSLAPGLARETQYF.

The chain links TRBV7-2 to TRBJ2-7, with D unresolved. The CDR3 extends over 13 amino acids. Germline assignment: CDR1 SGHTA and CDR2 FQGNSA. Trimming shortened V by 0 bases and J by 3 bases, and 6 bases separated the two germline ends. CDR3 sequence reads: CASSLAPNYEQYF. CDR3 bases: TGTGCCAGCAGCTTAGCCCCGAACTACGAGCAGTACTTC.

The CDR3 loop reads CASSEFGREGSPLHF. Written as DNA, the CDR3 is TGTGCCAGCAGTGAATTCGGCAGGGAGGGTTCACCCCTCCACTTT. The chain recombines TRBV25-1 with TRBJ1-6; possible D gene TRBD1, 5 bases. The CDR3 is 15 amino acids. From germline, CDR1 is MGHDK and CDR2 SYGVNS. Between the trimmed V and J ends, which lost 1 base and 9 bases, there was a span of 13 bases.

The genes are TRBV5-4 and TRBJ2-1; 12 nucleotides agree with TRBD2. The CDR3 is 17 amino acids. Germline V gives CDR1 SGHNT, CDR2 YYREEE (reference sequence). V was clipped by 10 bases and J by 6 bases; unmatched bases: 17. CDR3 in amino acids: CASGGLAGGPGSNEQFF. The CDR3 region has the DNA TGTGCCTCCGGGGGGCTAGCGGGAGGGCCCGGAAGCAATGAGCAGTTCTTC.

In its sample, this clone was seen once. V is TRBV6-5 and J is TRBJ2-7; D is perhaps TRBD2 (5 bases). Per germline, CDR1 MNHEY and CDR2 SVGAGI. V was shortened by 7 bases and J by 0 bases, with 13 bases between the two germline ends. This CDR3 comprises 14 residues. The CDR3 DNA reads as TGTGCCAGCAACCGGGATGGTAGCTCCTACGAGCAGTACTTC. Its protein product is CASNRDGSSYEQYF.

V is TRBV9 and J is TRBJ1-4; D ambiguous. The germline gives CDR1 SGDLS, CDR2 YYNGEE. V was cut by 0 bases and J by 7 bases, with 13 bases left in between. The CDR3 loop spans 15 amino acids. CDR3 sequence: CASSVGAEGLEKLFF. CDR3 DNA: TGTGCCAGCAGCGTAGGAGCGGAGGGCCTTGAAAAACTGTTTTTT.

The chain employs TRBV7-9 and TRBJ2-7; 8 nucleotides align to TRBD1. Germline trimming cut 5 bases from V and 1 base from J; bases unmatched to any gene: 7. Germline assignment: CDR1 SEHNR and CDR2 FQNEAQ (reference sequence). The CDR3 length is 15 residues. As DNA, the CDR3 is TGTGCCAGCAGCGCAAGACAGGGGATTTCCTACGAGCAGTACTTC. It is translated as CASSARQGISYEQYF.

The rearrangement links TRBV7-6 to TRBJ2-7; a weak D match, TRBD2 (6 bases). CDR3 length: 17 residues. V was clipped by 1 base and J by 1 base, with 17 bases between them. The germline CDR1 and CDR2 sequences are SGHVS and FNYEAQ. The CDR3 coding sequence is TGTGCCAGCAGCTTAGGATTTATGGGAGGATTATCCTACGAGCAGTACTTC. It specifies CASSLGFMGGLSYEQYF.

The V and J genes are TRBV6-5 and TRBJ1-4; tentative D call: TRBD1 (5 bases). The CDR3 runs 10 residues. Trimming pared 8 bases from V and 13 bases from J, leaving 11 bases between. Per the germline V gene, CDR1 is MNHEY and CDR2 is SVGAGI. The CDR3, as DNA: TGTGCCAGCGGAGGACATAGACTGTTTTTT. Its translation is CASGGHRLFF.